This T cell receptor beta chain is from a study of T cell responses to AZD1222 COVID-19 vaccine. Study results and limitations: Repertoires were obtained only post-peak T cell response.

To note about this clone: What it binds is unknown.

Method: immunoSEQ multiplex PCR; TCRdb's copy keeps in-frame clones and lacks some. This repertoire shows more than 150,000 clones, more than 85% found once; its top ten account for roughly 3.5%. Pooled samples include second doses given at about 4 or 12 weeks. Trimming stripped 4 bases from V and 4 bases from J, with 20 bases between. Germline CDR1 and CDR2: SGHNT and YYREEE (reference sequence). CDR3 length equals 17 residues. The receptor comes from an adult who received the AZD1222 COVID-19 vaccine. The chain joins TRBV5-4 to TRBJ2-2; D tentatively fits TRBD1 or TRBD2 (6 bases each). The sample was peripheral blood, taken 28 days after the second AZD1222 dose. The CDR3 nucleotides are TGTGCCAGCAGCCCCGGGGGTGCGGCAGGGGCCACCGGGGAGCTGTTTTTT. Amino acids: CASSPGGAAGATGELFF.